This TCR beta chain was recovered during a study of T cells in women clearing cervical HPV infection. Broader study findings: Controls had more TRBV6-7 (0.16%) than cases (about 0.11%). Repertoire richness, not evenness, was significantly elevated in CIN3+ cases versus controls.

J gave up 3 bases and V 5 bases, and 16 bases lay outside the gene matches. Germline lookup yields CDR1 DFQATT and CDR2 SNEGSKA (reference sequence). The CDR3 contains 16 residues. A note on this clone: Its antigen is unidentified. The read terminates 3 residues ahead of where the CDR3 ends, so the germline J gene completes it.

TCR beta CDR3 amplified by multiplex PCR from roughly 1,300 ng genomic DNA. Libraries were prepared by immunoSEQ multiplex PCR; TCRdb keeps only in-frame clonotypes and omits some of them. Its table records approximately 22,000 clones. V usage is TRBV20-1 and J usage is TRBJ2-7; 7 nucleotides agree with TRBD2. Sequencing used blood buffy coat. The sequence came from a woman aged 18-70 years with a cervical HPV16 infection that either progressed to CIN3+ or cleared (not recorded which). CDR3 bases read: TGCAGTGCTTTGACTAGCCCCCCTTCCACCTACTACGAG. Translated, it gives CSALTSPPSTYYE. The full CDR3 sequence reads CSALTSPPSTYYEQYF.